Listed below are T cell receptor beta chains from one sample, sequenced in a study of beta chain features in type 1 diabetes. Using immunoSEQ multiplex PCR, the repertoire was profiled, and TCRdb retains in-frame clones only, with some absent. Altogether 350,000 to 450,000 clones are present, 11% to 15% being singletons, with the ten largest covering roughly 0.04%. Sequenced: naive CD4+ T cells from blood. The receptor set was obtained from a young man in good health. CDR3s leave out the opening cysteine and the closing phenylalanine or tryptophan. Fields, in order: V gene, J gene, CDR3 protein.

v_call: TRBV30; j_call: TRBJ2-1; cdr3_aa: AWRGEDASEQF
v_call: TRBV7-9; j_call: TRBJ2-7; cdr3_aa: ASSFKGSGEQY
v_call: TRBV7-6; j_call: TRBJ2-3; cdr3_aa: ASSLSAYRQGSGTDTQY
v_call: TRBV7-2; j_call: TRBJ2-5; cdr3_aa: ASSLSRWGANQETQY
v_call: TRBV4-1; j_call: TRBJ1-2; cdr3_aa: ASSPTRRGLRGYT
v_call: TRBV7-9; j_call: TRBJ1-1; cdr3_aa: ASSSRDRGDREAF
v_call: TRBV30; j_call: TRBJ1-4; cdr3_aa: AWSGTGAGNEKLF
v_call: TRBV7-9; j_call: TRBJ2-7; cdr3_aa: ASSTGTGIEQY
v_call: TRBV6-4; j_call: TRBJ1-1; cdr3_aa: AVWSEAF
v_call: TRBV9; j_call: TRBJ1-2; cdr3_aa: ASSASRGSHYGYT
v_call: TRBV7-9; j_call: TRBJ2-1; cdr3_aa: ASSLRGEQF
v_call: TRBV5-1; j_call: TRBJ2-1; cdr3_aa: ASSLATGGIFHNEQF
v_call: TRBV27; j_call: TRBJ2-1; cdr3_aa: ASSGVRDEQF
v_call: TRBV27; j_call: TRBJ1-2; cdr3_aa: ASRIRGDNYGYT
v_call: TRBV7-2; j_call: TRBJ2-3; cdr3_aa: ASSLRGQSTDTQY
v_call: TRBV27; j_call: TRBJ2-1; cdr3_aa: ASSLRGLTEQF
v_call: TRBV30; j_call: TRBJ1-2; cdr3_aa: AWSTGRNYGYT
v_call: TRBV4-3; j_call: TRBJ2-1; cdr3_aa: ASSQDREPPF
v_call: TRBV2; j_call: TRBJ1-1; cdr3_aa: ASSEGGKNTEAF
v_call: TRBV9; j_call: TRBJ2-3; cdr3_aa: ASSVAPTSGTDTQY
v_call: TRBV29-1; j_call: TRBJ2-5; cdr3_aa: SVQVANSREETQY
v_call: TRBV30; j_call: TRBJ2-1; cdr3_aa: AWSVRGRLQF
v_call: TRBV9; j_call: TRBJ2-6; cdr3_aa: ASSAGLAGLTTGANVLT
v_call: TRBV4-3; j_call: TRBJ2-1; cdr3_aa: ASSRDTGLYNEQF
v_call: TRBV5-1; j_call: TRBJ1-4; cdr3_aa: ASSASGTGEKLF
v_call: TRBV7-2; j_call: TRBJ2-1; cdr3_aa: ASSLAELPLGGNEQF
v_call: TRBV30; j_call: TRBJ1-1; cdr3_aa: AWSVRTNGEAF
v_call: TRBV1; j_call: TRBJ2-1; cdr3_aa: TSSPPGSSNNEQF
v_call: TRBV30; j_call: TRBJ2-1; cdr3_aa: AWSVGGSYNEQF
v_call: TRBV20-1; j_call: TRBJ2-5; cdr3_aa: SASLQTQY
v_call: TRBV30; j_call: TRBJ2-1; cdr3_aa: AWSVRSAYNEQF
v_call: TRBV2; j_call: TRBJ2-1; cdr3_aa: ASTKGSGRSNEQF
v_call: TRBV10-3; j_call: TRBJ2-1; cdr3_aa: AISNRQADNEQF